The 14 T cell receptor beta chains below come from one sample, sequenced in a study of blood T cell repertoires in COVID-19 (dated by TCRdb to 2020 to 2022). The library was built by means of the immunoSEQ multiplex PCR assay. The source is immuneACCESS, and TCRdb retained only in-frame sequences with V and J called. Part of the clones is not carried over; for the studies checked, unresolved V genes explain less than half of this, and the remainder is unexplained. The sample includes about 160,000 clones, with 70% to 90% observed a single time. The biggest ten clones account for around 4.3% of the sample. What was sequenced was PBMCs or T cells enriched from blood (not recorded which). The receptors stem from a woman between 50 and 59 years old who had recovered from COVID-19.

The chain joins TRBV2 to TRBJ1-1; D ambiguous. V shed 4 bases and J shed 8 bases, with 8 bases lying between them. The CDR3 is 11 residues long. Germline V gene lookup returns CDR1 SNHLY and CDR2 FYNNEI. The chain's CDR3 is CASSVLAEAFF. The CDR3 region has the DNA TGTGCCAGCAGTGTTTTGGCAGAAGCTTTCTTT.

This chain's CDR3 is CSVARDTGNTIYF. The CDR3, as DNA: TGCAGCGTTGCCAGGGACACTGGAAACACCATATATTTT. The J gene is TRBJ1-3, the V gene TRBV29-1; tentatively, D is TRBD1 (6 bases). Germline V gene data show CDR1 as SQVTM and CDR2 as ANQGSEA. V lost 4 bases to trimming and J lost 2 bases, with 9 bases between them. The length of the CDR3 is 13 residues.

The chain links TRBV30 to TRBJ1-4, with a weak D call TRBD1 (5 bases). Trimming removed 3 bases at V and 6 bases at J, with 11 bases between. This CDR3 has 13 amino acids. Looked up from germline, CDR1 is GTSNPN and CDR2 is SVGIG (reference sequence). The CDR3 nucleotides read TGTGCCTGGAGGGCAGGGCTTTATGAAAAACTGTTTTTT. This encodes CAWRAGLYEKLFF.

The chain is built from TRBV2 and TRBJ1-3, with 7 bases fitting TRBD1. The length of the CDR3 is 14 residues. Germline trimming cut 6 bases from V and 6 bases from J; bases unmatched to any gene: 8. Looked up from germline, CDR1 is SNHLY and CDR2 is FYNNEI. CDR3 region: CASRKTGSENTIYF. Here the CDR3 DNA reads TGTGCCAGCAGGAAGACAGGGTCCGAAAACACCATATATTTT.

This clone was counted between two and nine times. This sequence joins TRBV6-5 and TRBJ2-3; 9 bases map to TRBD2. Trimming cost V 11 bases and J 1 base; bases outside gene matches: 7. Germline CDR1 reads MNHEY; CDR2 reads SVGAGI. The CDR3 has 14 residues. The chain's CDR3 is CAAGGTSGTDTQYF. Written as DNA, the CDR3 is TGTGCCGCGGGGGGGACCTCCGGCACAGATACGCAGTATTTT.

The count of this clone is one. The V call is TRBV27, the J call TRBJ2-3, with 8 bases that match TRBD2. The germline CDR1 and CDR2 sequences are MNHEY and SMNVEV (reference sequence). This CDR3 comprises 17 residues. The trim removed 9 bases at V and 0 bases at J, leaving 14 bases unmatched. The CDR3 region is CASAAWVAGTSTDTQYF. The DNA for the CDR3 is TGTGCCAGTGCGGCCTGGGTAGCGGGGACTAGCACAGATACGCAGTATTTT.

The rearrangement links TRBV10-2 to TRBJ2-3, with unresolved D. This CDR3 contains 13 residues. CDR1 is WSHSY, CDR2 SAAADI, per germline. V lost 4 bases, J lost 0 bases, and 5 bases lay in between. This CDR3 reads CASSGGSTDTQYF. CDR3 in DNA: TGCGCCAGCAGTGGAGGAAGCACAGATACGCAGTATTTT.

V usage is TRBV9 and J usage is TRBJ1-3; tentative D call: TRBD1 (5 bases). In germline, CDR1 is SGDLS, CDR2 YYNGEE. The V and J ends lost 4 bases and 2 bases respectively, with 10 bases between them. The CDR3 spans 14 residues. Written as DNA, the CDR3 is TGTGCCAGCAGCCAGGGTACTACTGGAAACACCATATATTTT. Translated, it gives CASSQGTTGNTIYF.

This clone was observed once. The chain links TRBV27 to TRBJ1-1; the D is unclear. With 3 bases removed from V and 6 bases from J, the gap between germline ends came to 8 bases. This CDR3 spans 12 amino acids. CDR1 is MNHEY, CDR2 SMNVEV, per germline (reference sequence). DNA for the CDR3: TGTGCCAGCAGTTTCTTCGGGGCTGAAGCTTTCTTT. Protein: CASSFFGAEAFF.

The chain employs TRBV27 and TRBJ1-1, with a tentative D call TRBD1 (6 bases). Trimming left V 3 bases short and J 6 bases short, with 17 bases between. From germline, CDR1 is MNHEY and CDR2 SMNVEV (reference sequence). The CDR3 covers 15 residues. For the CDR3, the DNA is TGTGCCAGCAGTTTCCTCACGACAGGCTTGGCTGAAGCTTTCTTT. Amino acid sequence: CASSFLTTGLAEAFF.

The rearrangement uses TRBV4-1 and TRBJ2-7, with D tentatively TRBD1 (6 bases). Between the trimmed V and J ends, which lost 4 bases and 7 bases, there was a span of 14 bases. CDR1 and CDR2 (germline): MGHRA, YSYEKL. This CDR3 comprises 13 residues. The CDR3 coding sequence is TGCGCCAGCAGCCGTACTAGGGGGATGGAGCAGTACGTC. It is translated as CASSRTRGMEQYV.

The chain is built from TRBV3-1 (or the pseudogene TRBV3-2) and TRBJ2-7; TRBD1 matches 8 bases. The length of the CDR3 is 14 residues. Germline assignment: CDR1 LGHDT and CDR2 YNNKEL (reference sequence). The junction had 5 bases not matched to a gene; V was cut back by 4 bases and J by 3 bases. CDR3 in DNA: TGTGCCAGCAGCCGACAGGGGCTTATCTACGAGCAGTACGTC. It codes for CASSRQGLIYEQYV.

The chain links TRBV11-2 to TRBJ1-5, with D maybe TRBD1 (5 bases). The CDR3 covers 16 residues. Looked up from germline, CDR1 is SGHAT and CDR2 is FQNNGV. Trimming removed 0 bases from V and 2 bases from J, with 11 bases in between. CDR3 nucleotides: TGTGCCAGCAGCTTAGAGGCAGGGCAAGGCAATCAGCCCCAGCATTTT. Translated: CASSLEAGQGNQPQHF.

This rearrangement joins TRBV7-9 to TRBJ1-1; D is perhaps TRBD1 (5 bases). V lost 1 base and J 1 base, leaving 13 bases between the germline ends. This CDR3 has 16 residues. Germline assignment: CDR1 SEHNR and CDR2 FQNEAQ (reference sequence). The CDR3 spells CASSLGRGVGNTEAFF. The CDR3, as DNA: TGTGCCAGCAGCTTAGGGAGGGGAGTCGGGAACACTGAAGCTTTCTTT.